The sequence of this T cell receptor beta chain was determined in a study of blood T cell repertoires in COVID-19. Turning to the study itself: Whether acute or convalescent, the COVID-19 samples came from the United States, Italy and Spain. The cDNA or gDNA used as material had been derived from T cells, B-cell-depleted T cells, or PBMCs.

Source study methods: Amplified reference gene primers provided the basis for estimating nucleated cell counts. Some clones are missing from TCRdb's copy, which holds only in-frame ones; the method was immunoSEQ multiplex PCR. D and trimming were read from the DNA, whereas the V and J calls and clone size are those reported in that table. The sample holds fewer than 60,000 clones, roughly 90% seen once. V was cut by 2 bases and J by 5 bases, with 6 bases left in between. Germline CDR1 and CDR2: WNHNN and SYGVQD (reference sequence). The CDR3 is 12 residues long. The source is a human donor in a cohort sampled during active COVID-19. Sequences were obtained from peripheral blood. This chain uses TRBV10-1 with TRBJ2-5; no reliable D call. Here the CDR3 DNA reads TGCGCCAGCAGTGAGGAGAGGGAGACCCAGTACTTC. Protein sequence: CASSEERETQYF.